The 29 T cell receptor beta chains below were found in one sample sequenced in a study of T cells after yellow fever vaccination. Each CDR3 protein gets one entry after TCRdb re-called the 5' RACE reads with MiXCR. The sample carries a few hundred thousand distinct CDR3 sequences, approximately 4% recorded once. This sample comprised PBMCs, obtained 5 days after the yellow fever booster vaccination. These receptors originate from a man aged 18-30 years who received the YFV17D yellow fever vaccine.

This clonotype appeared many times. The rearrangement joins TRBV12-3 or TRBV12-4 to TRBJ2-3; no firm D call. V shed 1 base and J shed 7 bases, with 9 bases lying between them. The CDR3 is made up of 13 amino acids. The CDR3 reads CASSLGPLHTQYF. Here the CDR3 DNA reads TGTGCCAGCAGTTTAGGTCCCTTACATACGCAGTATTTT.

This clonotype was counted only a few times. The chain employs TRBV4-2 and TRBJ1-1; D gene unclear. CDR3 length: 16 amino acids. V dropped 4 bases and J dropped 0 bases, with 15 bases sitting between them. Germline loops: CDR1 LGHNA, CDR2 YNFKEQ. CDR3 residues: CASSRVSSGLNTEAFF. The CDR3 coding sequence is TGTGCCAGCAGCCGCGTATCCTCAGGACTGAACACTGAAGCTTTCTTT.

This clonotype was seen repeatedly, ten times or more. The rearrangement joins TRBV6-5 to TRBJ2-1; 7 positions match TRBD1. The ends lost 5 bases at V and 2 bases at J; junction bases unmatched: 6. Germline CDR1 MNHEY, CDR2 SVGAGI. The CDR3 is made up of 15 amino acids. CDR3 protein: CASSQGGDTYNEQFF. DNA of the CDR3: TGTGCCAGCAGTCAAGGGGGCGACACCTACAATGAGCAGTTCTTC.

The V gene is TRBV4-2, the J gene TRBJ2-2; 9 nucleotides match TRBD1. This CDR3 has 16 residues. The ends lost 4 bases at V and 3 bases at J; junction bases unmatched: 6. Germline values: CDR1 LGHNA, CDR2 YNFKEQ. The CDR3 protein is CASSRRTGADTGELFF. DNA of the CDR3: TGTGCCAGCAGCCGCCGGACAGGGGCGGACACCGGGGAGCTGTTTTTT.

The CDR3 nucleotides are TGTGCCAGCAGTTTACAACGATCGCTCTACGGCTACACCTTC. Protein product: CASSLQRSLYGYTF. The V call is TRBV12-3 or TRBV12-4, the J call TRBJ1-2; D gene unclear. V lost 2 bases, J lost 8 bases, and 15 bases lay in between. The CDR3 extends over 14 amino acids.

The V gene is TRBV28, the J gene TRBJ2-5; 8 nucleotides line up with TRBD2. This CDR3 comprises 16 residues. V was clipped by 1 base and J by 4 bases; unmatched bases: 8. Germline V CDR1 and CDR2: MDHEN, SYDVKM. CDR3 bases: TGTGCCAGCAGTTTATTGGGCCTAGCGGGTCCAGAGACCCAGTACTTC. Amino acid sequence: CASSLLGLAGPETQYF. Based on the CDR3 plus reference TRBV28 and TRBJ2-5, the full variable domain is DVKVTQSSRYLVKRTGEKVFLECVQDMDHENMFWYRQDPGLGLRLIYFSYDVKMKEKGDIPEGYSVSREKKERFSLILESASTNQTSMYLCASSLLGLAGPETQYFGPGTRLLVL.

This clonotype occurred many times. The chain uses TRBV9 and TRBJ2-7; TRBD1 matches at 11 bases. With 0 bases clipped from V and 7 bases from J, the junction kept 6 bases outside the gene matches. The CDR3 contains 15 residues. The germline CDR1 and CDR2 sequences are SGDLS and YYNGEE. In DNA form, the CDR3 reads TGTGCCAGCAGCGTAGCCGGGACAGGGGGGAGTGAGCAGTACTTC. Its protein product is CASSVAGTGGSEQYF.

CDR3 DNA: TGTGCCACCAGCGCGCCCGACCGGGGGGAGACCCAGTACTTC. It codes for CATSAPDRGETQYF. The gene calls are TRBV24-1 and TRBJ2-5, with D perhaps matching TRBD2 (6 bases). Trimming took 7 bases from V and 5 from J, leaving 16 bases between them. The length of the CDR3 is 14 residues. Germline CDR1 and CDR2: KGHDR and SFDVKD.

CDR3 nucleotides: TGCAGTGCCACGCCACGGCGGCTGAACACTGAAGCTTTCTTT. Protein product: CSATPRRLNTEAFF. V is TRBV20-1 and J is TRBJ1-1; no reliable D call. V lost 6 bases and J lost 0, with 14 bases in between. The length of the CDR3 is 14 residues. The germline gives CDR1 DFQATT, CDR2 SNEGSKA (reference sequence).

This clonotype has more than one count but fewer than ten. The rearrangement uses TRBV19 and TRBJ2-1; 10 nucleotides align to TRBD2. After removal of 5 bases from V and 4 bases from J, the junction contained 5 bases not matched to a gene. The CDR3 runs to 15 residues. CDR1 and CDR2 from the germline V gene are LNHDA and SQIVND (reference sequence). The CDR3 sequence: CASSPLLAGYNEQFF. The CDR3 DNA reads TGTGCCAGTAGTCCCCTACTAGCGGGATACAATGAGCAGTTCTTC. Full variable domain (missing parts from reference TRBV19 and TRBJ2-1): DGGITQSPKYLFRKEGQNVTLSCEQNLNHDAMYWYRQDPGQGLRLIYYSQIVNDFQKGDIAEGYSVSREKKESFPLTVTSAQKNPTAFYLCASSPLLAGYNEQFFGPGTRLTVL.

The table lists this clonotype with a few counts. The chain joins TRBV12-3 or TRBV12-4 to TRBJ2-7; TRBD1 matches at 8 bases. V dropped 4 bases and J dropped 0; count of bases not matched to a gene: 2. The CDR3 contains 14 residues. CDR3 sequence: CASSWDRSSYEQYF. The CDR3 coding sequence is TGTGCCAGCAGTTGGGACAGGTCCTCCTACGAGCAGTACTTC.

The CDR3 DNA reads TGTGCCAGCAGCGTCAGGGTCTCTGGAAACACCATATATTTT. Translated, it gives CASSVRVSGNTIYF. This chain uses TRBV9 with TRBJ1-3; D perhaps matches TRBD1 (5 bases). The V gene's germline CDR1 is SGDLS and CDR2 YYNGEE. This CDR3 spans 14 amino acids. Between the trimmed V and J ends, which lost 2 bases and 0 bases, there was a span of 6 bases.

This clonotype was seen repeatedly, ten times or more. The chain links TRBV12-5 to TRBJ2-7; D is uncertain. CDR1 and CDR2 from the germline V gene are LGHNT and FRNRAP. The CDR3 length is 13 residues. Trimming took 4 bases from V and 0 from J, leaving 7 bases between them. The CDR3 DNA is TGTGCTAGTGGTTCTTCCCCCTCCTACGAGCAGTACTTC. Translating it yields CASGSSPSYEQYF.

For the CDR3, the DNA is TGTGCCAGCAGTTCCCCCGGACTAGCGGGGACCCAGTACTTC. Translation: CASSSPGLAGTQYF. The rearrangement links TRBV28 to TRBJ2-5; 11 bases fit TRBD2. Germline V gives CDR1 MDHEN, CDR2 SYDVKM. V lost 4 bases, J lost 7 bases, and 5 bases stayed unmatched. CDR3 length: 14 amino acids.

The gene calls are TRBV28 and TRBJ2-3, with D uncertain. The CDR3 is made up of 12 amino acids. V lost 2 bases and J 6 bases, leaving 6 bases between the germline ends. Germline V gene sequence: CDR1 MDHEN, CDR2 SYDVKM. The DNA of the CDR3 is TGTGCCAGCAGTTTAACTCAGGATACGCAGTATTTT. Translation: CASSLTQDTQYF.

This clonotype has just a few counts. This chain's CDR3 is CARPKGSYEQYF. CDR3 bases: TGTGCCAGGCCAAAGGGTTCCTACGAGCAGTACTTC. The genes are TRBV21-1 and TRBJ2-7. TRBV21-1 is annotated as a pseudogene. This CDR3 spans 12 amino acids.

In its sample, this clonotype was seen many times. J is TRBJ2-3 and V is TRBV29-1; the D gene is possibly TRBD2 (6 bases). Germline V gives CDR1 SQVTM, CDR2 ANQGSEA. The ends were cut back, 4 bases at V and 0 bases at J, with 8 bases in the middle. The CDR3 length is 13 residues. The DNA for the CDR3 is TGCAGCGTTGTTAGCGGAAGCACAGATACGCAGTATTTT. Its protein is CSVVSGSTDTQYF.

This chain links TRBV14 with TRBJ1-4, with a weak D call TRBD1 (5 bases). Germline CDR1 SGHDN, CDR2 FVKESK. V lost 0 bases to trimming and J lost 11 bases, with 16 bases between them. The CDR3 is 15 residues long. The CDR3 region has the DNA TGTGCCAGCAGCCAAGATAGGCGGGGCCCTCGGAAACTGTTTTTT. Translated: CASSQDRRGPRKLFF.

This clonotype was picked up many times. The chain is built from TRBV7-9 and TRBJ1-4; 10 bases are a match to TRBD1. The trim removed 5 bases at V and 4 bases at J, leaving 4 bases unmatched. The V gene's germline CDR1 is SEHNR and CDR2 FQNEAQ (reference sequence). The CDR3 spans 15 residues. CDR3 DNA: TGTGCCAGCAGCCCGTGGACAGGGGGTAATGAAAAACTGTTTTTT. Amino acids: CASSPWTGGNEKLFF.

This clonotype showed up many times. V and J are TRBV13 and TRBJ2-5; possibly TRBD2 for D (5 bases). The CDR3 spans 14 residues. Per the germline V gene, CDR1 is PRHDT and CDR2 is FYEKMQ (reference sequence). The V and J ends lost 8 bases and 0 bases respectively, with 13 bases between them. The CDR3 bases are TGTGCCAGCGGCCAGCGGAAACACCAAGAGACCCAGTACTTC. The encoded protein is CASGQRKHQETQYF. Variable domain in full (rest from reference TRBV13 and TRBJ2-5): AAGVIQSPRHLIKEKRETATLKCYPIPRHDTVYWYQQGPGQDPQFLISFYEKMQSDKGSIPDRFSAQQFSDYHSELNMSSLELGDSALYFCASGQRKHQETQYFGPGTRLLVL.

This clonotype was found a few times. The chain is built from TRBV6-4 and TRBJ2-1, with 11 bases identical to TRBD2. Losses at the gene ends were 4 bases for V and 6 bases for J; bases not matched to a gene: 8. The CDR3 extends over 16 amino acids. CDR1 MRHNA and CDR2 SNTAGT come from the germline V gene. The CDR3 DNA is TGTGCCAGCAGTGCCTACCTAGCGGGGGGCATCAATGAGCAGTTCTTC. This sequence encodes CASSAYLAGGINEQFF.

A few counts support this clonotype. The genes are TRBV5-1 and TRBJ2-2, with D perhaps TRBD2 (5 bases). The CDR3 sequence is 17 residues long. CDR1 and CDR2 from the germline V gene are SGHRS and YFSETQ. Trimming removed 2 bases from V and 0 bases from J, with 14 bases in between. CDR3: CASSFISGPPNTGELFF. In DNA form, the CDR3 reads TGCGCCAGCAGCTTTATCAGCGGACCACCGAACACCGGGGAGCTGTTTTTT.

This rearrangement joins TRBV6-5 to TRBJ1-1, with a weak D call TRBD1 (5 bases). The CDR3 runs 12 residues. CDR1 is MNHEY, CDR2 SVGAGI, per germline. Between the trimmed V and J ends, which lost 8 bases and 7 bases, there was a span of 14 bases. The CDR3 sequence is CASETAAGEAFF. The DNA of the CDR3 is TGTGCCAGCGAGACAGCGGCGGGTGAAGCTTTCTTT.

This clonotype turned up a few times. The CDR3 sequence: CASSFEIRDTQYF. The CDR3 nucleotides are TGTGCCAGCAGCTTTGAGATCAGGGATACGCAGTATTTT. V is TRBV5-6 and J is TRBJ2-3; D gene ambiguous. The germline V gene encodes CDR1 SGHDT and CDR2 YYEEEE. The V and J ends lost 2 bases and 6 bases respectively, with 10 bases between them. The CDR3 has 13 amino acids.

The chain recombines TRBV4-2 with TRBJ2-7; D is perhaps TRBD1 (6 bases). The CDR3 runs 16 residues. From germline, CDR1 is LGHNA and CDR2 YNFKEQ. V shed 1 base and J shed 0 bases, with 13 bases lying between them. The CDR3 coding sequence is TGTGCCAGCAGCCAAGCGGCGAGGGGGAGCTCCTACGAGCAGTACTTC. It translates to CASSQAARGSSYEQYF.

V and J are TRBV24-1 and TRBJ1-5; 9 nucleotides align to TRBD1. This CDR3 comprises 16 residues. Losses at the gene ends were 2 bases for V and 6 bases for J; bases not matched to a gene: 7. CDR1 KGHDR and CDR2 SFDVKD come from the germline V gene. CDR3 region: CATSDSTTGGRQPQHF. DNA for the CDR3: TGTGCCACCAGTGATTCTACGACAGGGGGACGTCAGCCCCAGCATTTT.

This chain uses TRBV13 with TRBJ2-2; 9 bases are shared with TRBD1. The CDR3 covers 18 residues. Unmatched junction bases numbered 9, after V lost 0 bases and J lost 4 bases. Germline values: CDR1 PRHDT, CDR2 FYEKMQ (reference sequence). CDR3 coding DNA: TGTGCCAGCAGCTTAGGCGAACTCGGGACAGGGAGCACCGGGGAGCTGTTTTTT. This encodes CASSLGELGTGSTGELFF.

As regards this clonotype: Given a much more abundant clone one base away, this may be a read error. The rearrangement uses TRBV5-1 and TRBJ2-7; 10 positions agree with TRBD1. Germline CDR1 SGHRS, CDR2 YFSETQ. The V and J ends lost 0 bases and 6 bases, in that order; junction bases with no gene match: 0. The CDR3 is 13 residues long. CDR3 amino acids: CASSLGDRGEQYV. CDR3 DNA: TGCGCCAGCAGCTTGGGGGACAGGGGCGAGCAGTACGTC.

This clonotype occurred a few times. V usage is TRBV12-3 or TRBV12-4 and J usage is TRBJ2-7; 9 bases are shared with TRBD1. The CDR3 has 14 amino acids. The V and J ends lost 6 bases and 1 base, in that order; junction bases with no gene match: 4. The CDR3, as DNA: TGTGCCAGCAGACGGGGGACAGGGTCCTACGAGCAGTACTTC. It codes for CASRRGTGSYEQYF.